The clone carrying this TCR beta chain was observed many times. Prior to thyroid surgery, none of the patients had received any treatment. The sample originates from a study of metastatic and nonmetastatic thyroid tumors. In the original processing: What underpinned the distant-metastasis classifier for papillary thyroid cancer was the set of CDR3 differences across clinicopathological groups. With MiXCR, TCRdb reprocessed the PCR reads. Clone size and V and J calls follow TCRdb, not the original study. The sample has some 33,000 clones, 10% to 13% seen once. This CDR3 has 12 amino acids. V lost 3 bases and J 4 bases, leaving 5 bases between the germline ends.

The TCR was taken from a female donor with papillary thyroid cancer or a benign thyroid nodule (not recorded which). Some clones in this sample may be carry-over from other donors' samples. The sequenced sample was blood. The rearrangement joins TRBV12-3 or TRBV12-4 to TRBJ2-3; D unresolved. In DNA form, the CDR3 reads TGTGCCAGCAGTTTCGGGTCAGATACGCAGTATTTT. Amino acid sequence: CASSFGSDTQYF.